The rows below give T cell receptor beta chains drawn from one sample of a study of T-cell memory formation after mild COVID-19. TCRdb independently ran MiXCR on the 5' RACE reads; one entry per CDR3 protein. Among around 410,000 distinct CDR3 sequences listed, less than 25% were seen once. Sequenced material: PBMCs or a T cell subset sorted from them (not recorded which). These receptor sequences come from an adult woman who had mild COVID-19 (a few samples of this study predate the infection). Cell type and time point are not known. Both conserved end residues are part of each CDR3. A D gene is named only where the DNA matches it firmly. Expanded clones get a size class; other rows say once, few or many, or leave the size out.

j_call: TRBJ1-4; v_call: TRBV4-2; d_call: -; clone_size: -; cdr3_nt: TGTGCCAGCAGCCACACGGACAGAGAAGGGTATGAAAAACTGTTTTTT; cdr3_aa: CASSHTDREGYEKLFF
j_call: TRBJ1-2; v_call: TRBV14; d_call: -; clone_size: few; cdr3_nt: TGTGCCAGCAGCCCCGGCGGACGGGGGCGATCCTATGGCTACACCTTC; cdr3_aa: CASSPGGRGRSYGYTF
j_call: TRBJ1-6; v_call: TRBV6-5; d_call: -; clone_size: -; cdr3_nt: TGTGCCAGCAGCCCCCTTTTGGGGGGCCTGGCACCCCTCCACTTT; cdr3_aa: CASSPLLGGLAPLHF
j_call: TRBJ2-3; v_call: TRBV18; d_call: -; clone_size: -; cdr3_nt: TGTGCCAGCTCGGAGGGGGTAAATACGCAGTATTTT; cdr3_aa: CASSEGVNTQYF
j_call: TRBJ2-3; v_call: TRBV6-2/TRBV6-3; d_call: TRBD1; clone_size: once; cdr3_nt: TGTGCCAGCAGTTCCGGGACAGGGTATTTTATGGGGATACGCACAGATACGCAGTATTTT; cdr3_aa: CASSSGTGYFMGIRTDTQYF
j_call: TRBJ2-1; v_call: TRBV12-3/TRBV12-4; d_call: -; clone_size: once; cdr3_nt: TGTGCCAGCAGGAACACTATGTCAGGGAGCCCCTACAATGAGCAGTTCTTC; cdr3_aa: CASRNTMSGSPYNEQFF
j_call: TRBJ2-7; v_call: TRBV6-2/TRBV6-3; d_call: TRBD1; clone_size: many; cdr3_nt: TGTGCCAGCAGCATCACAGGGGGCCCCTACGAGCAGTACTTC; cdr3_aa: CASSITGGPYEQYF
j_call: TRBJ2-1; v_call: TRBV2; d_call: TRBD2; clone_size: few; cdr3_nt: TGTGCCAGCAATAGAGAGCGGGATTTGAGCTCCTACAATGAGCAGTTCTTC; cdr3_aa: CASNRERDLSSYNEQFF
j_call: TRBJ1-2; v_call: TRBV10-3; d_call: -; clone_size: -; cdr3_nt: TGTGCCATCAGTGAGTCGGGAGCCGTCTATGGCTACACCTTC; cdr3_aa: CAISESGAVYGYTF
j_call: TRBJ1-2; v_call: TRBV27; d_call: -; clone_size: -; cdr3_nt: TGTGCCAGCAGATCCCTACAGTTTAACTATGGCTACACCTTC; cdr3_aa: CASRSLQFNYGYTF
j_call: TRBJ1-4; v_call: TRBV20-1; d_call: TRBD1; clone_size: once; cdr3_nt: TGCAGTGCTATACCGCCCCGGGACAGTGAAAAACTGTTTTTT; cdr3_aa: CSAIPPRDSEKLFF
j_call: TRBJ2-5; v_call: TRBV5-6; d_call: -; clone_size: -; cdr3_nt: TGTGCCAGCAGCTTGGTGGTGTCGGGGACCCAGTACTTC; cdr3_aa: CASSLVVSGTQYF
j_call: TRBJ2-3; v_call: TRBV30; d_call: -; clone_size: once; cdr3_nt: TGTGCCTGGAGTACTGATACGCAGTATTTT; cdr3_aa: CAWSTDTQYF
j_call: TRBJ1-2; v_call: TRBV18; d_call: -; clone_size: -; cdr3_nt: TGTGCCAGCTCACCAGACACCGGTGGGAGTTATGGCTACACCTTC; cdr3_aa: CASSPDTGGSYGYTF
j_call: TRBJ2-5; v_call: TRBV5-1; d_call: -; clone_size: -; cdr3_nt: TGCGCCAGCAGCTTTAGCGACCCGTACCAAGAGACCCAGTACTTC; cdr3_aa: CASSFSDPYQETQYF